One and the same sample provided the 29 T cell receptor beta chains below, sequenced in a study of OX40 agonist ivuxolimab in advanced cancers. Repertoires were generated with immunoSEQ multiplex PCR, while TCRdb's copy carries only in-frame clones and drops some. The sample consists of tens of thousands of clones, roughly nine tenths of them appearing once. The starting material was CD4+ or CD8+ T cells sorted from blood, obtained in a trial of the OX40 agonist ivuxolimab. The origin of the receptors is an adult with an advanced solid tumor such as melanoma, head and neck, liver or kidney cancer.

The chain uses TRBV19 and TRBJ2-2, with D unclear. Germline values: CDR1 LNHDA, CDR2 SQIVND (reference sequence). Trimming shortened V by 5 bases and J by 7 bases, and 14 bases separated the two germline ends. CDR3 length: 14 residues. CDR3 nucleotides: TGTGCCAGTAGTGCGGCAGGATGGAGCGGGGAGCTGTTTTTT. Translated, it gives CASSAAGWSGELFF.

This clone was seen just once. DNA of the CDR3: TGCGCCAGCAGCCAAAGCTTCTTTAACAATGAGCAGTTCTTC. It codes for CASSQSFFNNEQFF. The chain combines TRBV4-1 with TRBJ2-1; no definite D call. Germline CDR1 reads MGHRA; CDR2 reads YSYEKL. The CDR3 is 14 amino acids. Deletions cut 2 bases from V and 5 bases from J, with 10 bases between.

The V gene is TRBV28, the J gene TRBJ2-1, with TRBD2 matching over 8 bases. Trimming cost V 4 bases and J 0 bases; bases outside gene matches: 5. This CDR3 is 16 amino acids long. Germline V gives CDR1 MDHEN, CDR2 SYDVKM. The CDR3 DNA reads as TGTGCCAGCAGTTCATCCAGCGGGAGCTCCTACAATGAGCAGTTCTTC. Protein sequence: CASSSSSGSSYNEQFF.

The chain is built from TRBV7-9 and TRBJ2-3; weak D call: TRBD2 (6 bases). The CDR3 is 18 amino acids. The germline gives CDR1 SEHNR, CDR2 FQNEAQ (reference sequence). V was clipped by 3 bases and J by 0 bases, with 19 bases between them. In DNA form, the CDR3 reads TGTGCCAGCAGCTTTTCTAGCGTATCCCCCGATAGCACAGATACGCAGTATTTT. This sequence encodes CASSFSSVSPDSTDTQYF.

CDR3 nucleotide sequence: TGTGCCATCAGTGAGAGAGAGGATAGCGGGATCATGCAGTATTTT. Its protein product is CAISEREDSGIMQYF. V and J are TRBV10-3 and TRBJ2-3, with 8 bases identical to TRBD2. Germline-derived CDR1 and CDR2 are ENHRY and SYGVKD. The CDR3 sequence is 15 residues long. After removal of 2 bases from V and 11 bases from J, the junction contained 12 bases not matched to a gene.

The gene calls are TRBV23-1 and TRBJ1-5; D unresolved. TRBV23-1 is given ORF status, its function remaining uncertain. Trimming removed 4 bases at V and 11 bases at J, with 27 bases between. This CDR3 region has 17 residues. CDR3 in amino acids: CASSRGLLDEQQSAQHF. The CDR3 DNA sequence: TGCGCCAGCAGTCGGGGTCTCCTAGATGAACAGCAATCAGCCCAGCATTTT.

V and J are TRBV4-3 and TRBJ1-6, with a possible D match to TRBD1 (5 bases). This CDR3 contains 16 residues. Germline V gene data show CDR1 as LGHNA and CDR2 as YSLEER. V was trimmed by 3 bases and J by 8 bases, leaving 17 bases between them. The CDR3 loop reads CASSHDQGVGYSPLHF. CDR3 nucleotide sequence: TGCGCCAGCAGCCATGATCAGGGAGTAGGATATTCACCCCTCCACTTT.

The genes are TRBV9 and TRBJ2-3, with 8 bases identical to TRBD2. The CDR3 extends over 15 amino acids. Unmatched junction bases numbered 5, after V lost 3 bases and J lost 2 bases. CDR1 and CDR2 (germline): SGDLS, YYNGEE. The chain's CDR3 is CASSGSGSPTDTQYF. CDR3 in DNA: TGTGCCAGCAGCGGAAGCGGGAGCCCCACAGATACGCAGTATTTT. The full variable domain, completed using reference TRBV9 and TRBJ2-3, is DSGVTQTPKHLITATGQRVTLRCSPRSGDLSVYWYQQSLDQGLQFLIQYYNGEERAKGNILERFSAQQFPDLHSELNLSSLELGDSALYFCASSGSGSPTDTQYFGPGTRLTVL.

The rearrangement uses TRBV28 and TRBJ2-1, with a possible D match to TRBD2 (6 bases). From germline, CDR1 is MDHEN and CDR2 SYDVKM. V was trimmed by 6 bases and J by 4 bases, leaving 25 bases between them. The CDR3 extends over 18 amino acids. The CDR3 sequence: CASRRIGFGTDVYNEQFF. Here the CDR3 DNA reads TGTGCCAGCAGACGTATAGGGTTTGGGACTGATGTTTACAATGAGCAGTTCTTC. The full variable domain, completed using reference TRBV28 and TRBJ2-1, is DVKVTQSSRYLVKRTGEKVFLECVQDMDHENMFWYRQDPGLGLRLIYFSYDVKMKEKGDIPEGYSVSREKKERFSLILESASTNQTSMYLCASRRIGFGTDVYNEQFFGPGTRLTVL.

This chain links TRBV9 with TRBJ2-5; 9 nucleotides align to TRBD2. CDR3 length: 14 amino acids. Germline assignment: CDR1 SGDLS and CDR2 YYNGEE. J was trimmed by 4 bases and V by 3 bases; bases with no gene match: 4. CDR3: CASSASGTLETQYF. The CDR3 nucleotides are TGTGCCAGCAGCGCTAGCGGGACTTTAGAGACCCAGTACTTC. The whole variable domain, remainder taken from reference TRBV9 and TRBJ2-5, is DSGVTQTPKHLITATGQRVTLRCSPRSGDLSVYWYQQSLDQGLQFLIQYYNGEERAKGNILERFSAQQFPDLHSELNLSSLELGDSALYFCASSASGTLETQYFGPGTRLLVL.

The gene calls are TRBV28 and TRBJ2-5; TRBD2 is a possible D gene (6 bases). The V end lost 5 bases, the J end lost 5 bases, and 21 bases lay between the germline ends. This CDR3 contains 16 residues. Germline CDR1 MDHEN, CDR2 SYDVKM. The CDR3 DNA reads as TGTGCCAGCAGTCCCCATTGGGGGGTCACGGAGGAGACCCAGTACTTC. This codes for CASSPHWGVTEETQYF.

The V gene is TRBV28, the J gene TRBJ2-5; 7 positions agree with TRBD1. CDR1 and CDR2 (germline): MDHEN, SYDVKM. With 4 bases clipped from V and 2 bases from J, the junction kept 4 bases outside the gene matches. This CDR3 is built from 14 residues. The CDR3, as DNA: TGTGCCAGCAGTTCCCCGGGACAGCAAGAGACCCAGTACTTC. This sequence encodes CASSSPGQQETQYF. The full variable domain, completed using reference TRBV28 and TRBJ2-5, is DVKVTQSSRYLVKRTGEKVFLECVQDMDHENMFWYRQDPGLGLRLIYFSYDVKMKEKGDIPEGYSVSREKKERFSLILESASTNQTSMYLCASSSPGQQETQYFGPGTRLLVL.

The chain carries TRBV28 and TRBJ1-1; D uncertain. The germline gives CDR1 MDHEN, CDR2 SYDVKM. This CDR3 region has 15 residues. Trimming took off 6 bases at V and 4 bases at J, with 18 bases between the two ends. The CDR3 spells CASSMDLYRSTEAFF. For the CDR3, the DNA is TGTGCCAGCAGCATGGACTTATACCGGAGCACTGAAGCTTTCTTT.

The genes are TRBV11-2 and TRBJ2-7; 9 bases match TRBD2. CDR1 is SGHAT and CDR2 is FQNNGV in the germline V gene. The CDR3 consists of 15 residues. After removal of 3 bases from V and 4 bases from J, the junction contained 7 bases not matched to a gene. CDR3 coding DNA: TGTGCCAGCAGCTTTAGAGCTAGCGGGACTTACGAGCAGTACTTC. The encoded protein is CASSFRASGTYEQYF.

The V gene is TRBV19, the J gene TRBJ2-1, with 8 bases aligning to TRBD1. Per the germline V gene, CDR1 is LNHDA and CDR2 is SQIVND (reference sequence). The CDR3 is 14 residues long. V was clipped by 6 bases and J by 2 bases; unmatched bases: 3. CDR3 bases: TGTGCCAGTAGCGGACAGGGCCCCTACAATGAGCAGTTCTTC. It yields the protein CASSGQGPYNEQFF.

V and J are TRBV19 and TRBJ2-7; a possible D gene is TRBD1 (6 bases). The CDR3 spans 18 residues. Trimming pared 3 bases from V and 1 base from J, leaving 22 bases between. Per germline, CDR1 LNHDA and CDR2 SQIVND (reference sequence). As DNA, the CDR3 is TGTGCCAGTAGTATGGTGTTTTCCTTTACAGGGAGATCCTACGAGCAGTACTTC. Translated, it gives CASSMVFSFTGRSYEQYF.

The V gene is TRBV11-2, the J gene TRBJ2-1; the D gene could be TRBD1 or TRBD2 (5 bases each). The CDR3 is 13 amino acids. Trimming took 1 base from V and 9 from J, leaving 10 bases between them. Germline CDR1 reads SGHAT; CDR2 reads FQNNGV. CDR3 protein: CASSLAGLGEQFF. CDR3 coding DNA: TGTGCCAGCAGCTTAGCGGGGCTGGGTGAGCAGTTCTTC.

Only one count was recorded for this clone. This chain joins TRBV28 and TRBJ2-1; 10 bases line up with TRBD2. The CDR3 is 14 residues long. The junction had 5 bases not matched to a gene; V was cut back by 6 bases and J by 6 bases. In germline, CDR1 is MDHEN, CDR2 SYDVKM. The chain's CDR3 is CASRASGRSNEQFF. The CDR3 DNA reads TGTGCCAGCAGGGCTAGCGGGAGAAGCAATGAGCAGTTCTTC.

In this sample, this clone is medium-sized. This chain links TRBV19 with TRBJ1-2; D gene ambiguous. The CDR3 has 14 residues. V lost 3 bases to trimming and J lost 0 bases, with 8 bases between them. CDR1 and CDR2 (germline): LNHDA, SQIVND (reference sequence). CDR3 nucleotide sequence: TGTGCCAGTAGTATCACAGCCGCTAACTATGGCTACACCTTC. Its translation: CASSITAANYGYTF.

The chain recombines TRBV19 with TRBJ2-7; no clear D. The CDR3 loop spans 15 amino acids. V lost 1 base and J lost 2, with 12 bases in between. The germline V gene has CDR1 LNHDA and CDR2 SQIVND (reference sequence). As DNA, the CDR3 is TGTGCCAGTAGTATAGCCCAGGAAACTACCTACGAGCAGTACTTC. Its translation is CASSIAQETTYEQYF.

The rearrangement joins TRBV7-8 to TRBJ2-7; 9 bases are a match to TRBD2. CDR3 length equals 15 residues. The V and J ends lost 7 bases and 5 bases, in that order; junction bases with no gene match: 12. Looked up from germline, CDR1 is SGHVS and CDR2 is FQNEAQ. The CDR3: CASTLAGHWGDEQYF. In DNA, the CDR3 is TGTGCCAGCACCCTAGCGGGACATTGGGGCGACGAGCAGTACTTC.

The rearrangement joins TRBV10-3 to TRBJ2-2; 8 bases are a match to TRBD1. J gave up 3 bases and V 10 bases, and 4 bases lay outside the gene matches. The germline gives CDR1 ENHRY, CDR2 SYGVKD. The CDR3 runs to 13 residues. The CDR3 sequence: CATNRGDTGELFF. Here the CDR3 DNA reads TGTGCCACCAACAGGGGGGACACCGGGGAGCTGTTTTTT.

DNA for the CDR3: TGTGCCAGCAGCCACGGGGGGACTCGGTTTGAAAAACTGTTTTTT. This translates into CASSHGGTRFEKLFF. The chain is built from TRBV7-6 and TRBJ1-4, with a possible D match to TRBD1 (5 bases). Trimming took off 5 bases at V and 7 bases at J, with 17 bases between the two ends. From germline, CDR1 is SGHVS and CDR2 FNYEAQ. CDR3 length equals 15 residues.

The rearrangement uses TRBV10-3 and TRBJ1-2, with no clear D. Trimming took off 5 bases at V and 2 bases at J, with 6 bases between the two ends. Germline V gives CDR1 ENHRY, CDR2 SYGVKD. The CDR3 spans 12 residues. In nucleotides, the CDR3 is TGTGCCATCAGTCAGCAGAACTATGGCTACACCTTC. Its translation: CAISQQNYGYTF.

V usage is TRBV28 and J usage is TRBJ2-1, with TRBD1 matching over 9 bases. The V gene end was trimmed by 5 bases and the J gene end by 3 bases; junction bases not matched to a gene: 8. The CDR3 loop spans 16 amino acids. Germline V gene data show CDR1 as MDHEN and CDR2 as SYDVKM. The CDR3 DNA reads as TGTGCCAGCAGTGGACTACAGGGGGCGGGCTACAATGAGCAGTTCTTC. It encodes CASSGLQGAGYNEQFF. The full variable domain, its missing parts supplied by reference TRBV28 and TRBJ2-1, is DVKVTQSSRYLVKRTGEKVFLECVQDMDHENMFWYRQDPGLGLRLIYFSYDVKMKEKGDIPEGYSVSREKKERFSLILESASTNQTSMYLCASSGLQGAGYNEQFFGPGTRLTVL.

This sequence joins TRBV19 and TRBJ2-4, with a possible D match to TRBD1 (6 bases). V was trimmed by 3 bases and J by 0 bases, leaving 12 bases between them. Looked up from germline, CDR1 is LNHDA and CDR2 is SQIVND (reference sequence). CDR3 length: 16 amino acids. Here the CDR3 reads CASSMEDSVAKNIQYF. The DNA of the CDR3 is TGTGCCAGTAGTATGGAGGACAGCGTAGCCAAAAACATTCAGTACTTC.

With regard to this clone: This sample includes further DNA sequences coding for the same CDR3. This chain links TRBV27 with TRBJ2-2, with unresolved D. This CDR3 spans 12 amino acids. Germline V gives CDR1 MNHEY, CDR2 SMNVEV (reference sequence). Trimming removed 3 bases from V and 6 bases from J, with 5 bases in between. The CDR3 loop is CASSFTAGELFF. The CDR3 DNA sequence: TGTGCCAGCAGTTTTACAGCCGGGGAGCTGTTTTTT.

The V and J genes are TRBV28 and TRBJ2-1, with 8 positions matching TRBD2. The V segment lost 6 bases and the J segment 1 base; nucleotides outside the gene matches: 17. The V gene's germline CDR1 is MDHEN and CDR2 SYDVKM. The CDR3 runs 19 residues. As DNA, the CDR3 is TGTGCCAGCAGCCTAATAAGGGCTAGCGGGTCCACATCCTACAATGAGCAGTTCTTC. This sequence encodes CASSLIRASGSTSYNEQFF.

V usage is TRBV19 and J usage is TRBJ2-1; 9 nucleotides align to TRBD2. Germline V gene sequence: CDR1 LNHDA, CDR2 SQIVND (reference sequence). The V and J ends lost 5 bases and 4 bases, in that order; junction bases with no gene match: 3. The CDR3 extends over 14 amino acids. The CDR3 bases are TGTGCCAGTAGTCCGACTAGCGGTTACAATGAGCAGTTCTTC. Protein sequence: CASSPTSGYNEQFF.